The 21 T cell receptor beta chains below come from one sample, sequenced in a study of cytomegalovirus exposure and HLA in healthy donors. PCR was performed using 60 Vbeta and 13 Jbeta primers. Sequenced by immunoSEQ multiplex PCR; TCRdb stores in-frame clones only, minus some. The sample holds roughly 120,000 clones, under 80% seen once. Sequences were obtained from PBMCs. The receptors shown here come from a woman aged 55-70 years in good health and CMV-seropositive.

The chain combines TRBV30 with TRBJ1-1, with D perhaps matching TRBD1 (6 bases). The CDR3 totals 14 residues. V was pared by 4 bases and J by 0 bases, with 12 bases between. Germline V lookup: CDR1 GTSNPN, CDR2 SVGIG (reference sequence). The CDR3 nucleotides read TGTGCCTGGACCAAGGGACAATTGAACACTGAAGCTTTCTTT. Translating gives CAWTKGQLNTEAFF.

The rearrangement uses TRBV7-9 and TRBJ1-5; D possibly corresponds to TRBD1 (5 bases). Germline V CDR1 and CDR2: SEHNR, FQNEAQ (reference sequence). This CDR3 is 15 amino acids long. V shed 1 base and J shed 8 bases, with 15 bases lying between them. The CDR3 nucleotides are TGTGCCAGCAGCTTAGGAACCGGCCCGGGGGAGCCCCAGCATTTT. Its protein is CASSLGTGPGEPQHF.

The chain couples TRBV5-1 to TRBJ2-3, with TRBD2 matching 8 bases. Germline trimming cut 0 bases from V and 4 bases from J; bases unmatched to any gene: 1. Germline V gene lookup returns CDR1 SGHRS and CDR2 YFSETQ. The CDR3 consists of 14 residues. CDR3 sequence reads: CASSLAGGADTQYF. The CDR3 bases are TGCGCCAGCAGCTTGGCCGGGGGGGCAGATACGCAGTATTTT.

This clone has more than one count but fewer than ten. In nucleotides, the CDR3 is TGTGCCAGCAGCTTGTTATGGACAGGGGGAATAACTGAAGCTTTCTTT. Translating it yields CASSLLWTGGITEAFF. The V gene is TRBV5-5, the J gene TRBJ1-1; 10 nucleotides align to TRBD1. Germline trimming cut 1 base from V and 5 bases from J; bases unmatched to any gene: 8. Germline lookup yields CDR1 SGHKS and CDR2 YYEKEE (reference sequence). The CDR3 is 16 residues long.

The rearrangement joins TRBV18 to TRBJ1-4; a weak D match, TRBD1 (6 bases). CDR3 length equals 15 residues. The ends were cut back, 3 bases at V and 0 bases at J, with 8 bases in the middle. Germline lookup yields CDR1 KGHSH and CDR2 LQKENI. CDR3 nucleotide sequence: TGTGCCAGCTCACCCCGACAGGCAACTAATGAAAAACTGTTTTTT. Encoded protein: CASSPRQATNEKLFF.

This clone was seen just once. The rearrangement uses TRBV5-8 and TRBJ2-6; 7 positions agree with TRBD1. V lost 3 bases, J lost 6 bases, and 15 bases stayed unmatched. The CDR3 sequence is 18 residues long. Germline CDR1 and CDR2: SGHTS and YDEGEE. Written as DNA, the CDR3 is TGTGCCAGCAGCTCGTCACTCACAACAGGGGTGGTGGCCAACGTCCTGACTTTC. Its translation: CASSSSLTTGVVANVLTF.

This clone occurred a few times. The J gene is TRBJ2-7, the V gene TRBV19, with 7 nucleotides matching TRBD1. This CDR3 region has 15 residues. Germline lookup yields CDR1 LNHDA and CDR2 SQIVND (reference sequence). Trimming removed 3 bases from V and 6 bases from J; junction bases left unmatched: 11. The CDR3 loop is CASSIEPRTGFEQYF. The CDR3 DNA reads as TGTGCCAGTAGTATCGAGCCCCGGACAGGATTCGAGCAGTACTTC.

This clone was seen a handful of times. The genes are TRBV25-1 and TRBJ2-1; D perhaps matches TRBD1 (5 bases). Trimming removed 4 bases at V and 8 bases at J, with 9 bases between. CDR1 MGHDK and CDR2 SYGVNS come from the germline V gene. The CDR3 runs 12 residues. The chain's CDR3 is CASSVTEDEQFF. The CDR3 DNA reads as TGTGCCAGCAGTGTGACAGAGGATGAGCAGTTCTTC.

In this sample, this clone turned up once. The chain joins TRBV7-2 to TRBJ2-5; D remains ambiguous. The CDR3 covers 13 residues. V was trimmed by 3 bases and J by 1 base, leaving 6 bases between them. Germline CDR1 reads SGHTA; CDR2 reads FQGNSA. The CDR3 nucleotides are TGTGCCAGCAGCTTGCTACCCCAAGAGACCCAGTACTTC. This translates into CASSLLPQETQYF.

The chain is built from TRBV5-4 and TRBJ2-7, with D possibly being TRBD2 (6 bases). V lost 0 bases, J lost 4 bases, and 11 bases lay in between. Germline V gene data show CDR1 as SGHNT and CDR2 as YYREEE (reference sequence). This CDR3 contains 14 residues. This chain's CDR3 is CASSLDGSTYEQYF. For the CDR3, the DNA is TGTGCCAGCAGCTTGGACGGGAGTACGTACGAGCAGTACTTC.

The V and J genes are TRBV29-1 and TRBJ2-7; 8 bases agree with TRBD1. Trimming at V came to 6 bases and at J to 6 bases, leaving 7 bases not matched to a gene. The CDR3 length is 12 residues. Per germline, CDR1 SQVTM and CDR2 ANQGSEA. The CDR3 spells CSVRGPPREQYF. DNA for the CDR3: TGCAGCGTCAGGGGGCCGCCGCGCGAGCAGTACTTC.

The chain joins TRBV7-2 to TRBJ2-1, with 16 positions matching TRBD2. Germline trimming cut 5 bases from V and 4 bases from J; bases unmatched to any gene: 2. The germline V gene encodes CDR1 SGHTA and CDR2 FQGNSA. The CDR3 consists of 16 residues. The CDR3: CASSQGLAGGYNEQFF. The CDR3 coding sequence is TGTGCCAGCAGCCAGGGACTAGCGGGAGGGTACAATGAGCAGTTCTTC.

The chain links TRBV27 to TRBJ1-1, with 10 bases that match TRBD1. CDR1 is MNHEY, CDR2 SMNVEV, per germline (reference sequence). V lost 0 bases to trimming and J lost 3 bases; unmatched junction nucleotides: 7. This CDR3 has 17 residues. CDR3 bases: TGTGCCAGCAGTTTATCGACAGGGGGCTTGTCTCACACTGAAGCTTTCTTT. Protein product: CASSLSTGGLSHTEAFF.

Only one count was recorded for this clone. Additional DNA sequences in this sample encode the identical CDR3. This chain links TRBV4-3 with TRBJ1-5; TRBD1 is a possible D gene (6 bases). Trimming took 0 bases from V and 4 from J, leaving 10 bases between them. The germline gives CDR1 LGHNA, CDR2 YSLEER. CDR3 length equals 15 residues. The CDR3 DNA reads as TGCGCCAGCAGCCAAGATCTAGGGGGTAATCAGCCCCAGCATTTT. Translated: CASSQDLGGNQPQHF.

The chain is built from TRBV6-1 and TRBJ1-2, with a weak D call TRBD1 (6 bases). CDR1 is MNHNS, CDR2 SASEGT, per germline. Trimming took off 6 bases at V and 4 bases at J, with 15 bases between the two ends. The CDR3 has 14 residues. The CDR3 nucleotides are TGTGCCAGCAGACCGGACAGATACGGCTATGGCTACACCTTC. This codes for CASRPDRYGYGYTF.

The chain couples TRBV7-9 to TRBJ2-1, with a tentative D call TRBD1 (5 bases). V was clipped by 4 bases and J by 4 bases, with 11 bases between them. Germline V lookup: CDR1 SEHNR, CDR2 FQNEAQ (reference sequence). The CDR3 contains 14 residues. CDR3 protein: CASSSMTVYNEQFF. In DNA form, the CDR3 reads TGTGCCAGCAGCTCGATGACAGTGTACAATGAGCAGTTCTTC.

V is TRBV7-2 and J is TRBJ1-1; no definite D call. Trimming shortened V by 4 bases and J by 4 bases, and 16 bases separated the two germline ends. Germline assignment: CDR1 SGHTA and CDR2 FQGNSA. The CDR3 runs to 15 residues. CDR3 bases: TGTGCCAGCAGCTCGAAGACACCACACCTCACTGAAGCTTTCTTT. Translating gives CASSSKTPHLTEAFF.

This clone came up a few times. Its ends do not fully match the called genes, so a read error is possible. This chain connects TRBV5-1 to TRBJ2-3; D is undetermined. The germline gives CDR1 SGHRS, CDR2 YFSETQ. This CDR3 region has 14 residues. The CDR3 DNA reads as TGCGCCACCAGCCTGGGCGGATACACAGATACGCAGTATTTT. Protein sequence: CATSLGGYTDTQYF.

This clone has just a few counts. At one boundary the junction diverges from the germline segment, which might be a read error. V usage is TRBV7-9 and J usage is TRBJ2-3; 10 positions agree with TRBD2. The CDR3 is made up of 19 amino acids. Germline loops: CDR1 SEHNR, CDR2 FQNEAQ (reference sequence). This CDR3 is CSSSSHWTSGTSSTDTQYF. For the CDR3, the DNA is TGTTCCAGCAGCAGCCACTGGACTAGCGGAACTTCTAGCACAGATACGCAGTATTTT.

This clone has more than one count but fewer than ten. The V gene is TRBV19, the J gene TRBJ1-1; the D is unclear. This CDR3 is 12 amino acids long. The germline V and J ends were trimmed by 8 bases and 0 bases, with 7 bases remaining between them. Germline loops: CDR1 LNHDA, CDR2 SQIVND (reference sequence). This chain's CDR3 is CASWSLNTEAFF. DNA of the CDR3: TGTGCCAGTTGGAGTTTGAACACTGAAGCTTTCTTT.

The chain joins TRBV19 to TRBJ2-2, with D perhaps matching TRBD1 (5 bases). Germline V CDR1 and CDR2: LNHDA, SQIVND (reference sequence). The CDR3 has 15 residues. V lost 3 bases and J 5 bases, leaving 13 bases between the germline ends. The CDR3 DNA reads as TGTGCCAGTAGTATCAGTCGCCAGGGAACCGGGGAGCTGTTTTTT. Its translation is CASSISRQGTGELFF.